The 12 T cell receptor beta chains below were found in one sample sequenced in a study of blood T cell repertoires in COVID-19. The assay was immunoSEQ multiplex PCR, and TCRdb's table has in-frame clones only and misses some. The sample lists about 330,000 clones, around 90% occurring once. Input material: PBMCs or T cells enriched from blood (not recorded which). Receptor source: a woman in her 30s who had recovered from COVID-19.

V usage is TRBV10-3 and J usage is TRBJ1-1; possible D gene TRBD1, 6 bases. CDR3 size: 17 residues. CDR1 and CDR2 from the germline V gene are ENHRY and SYGVKD. The V and J ends lost 6 bases and 1 base respectively, with 21 bases between them. The DNA for the CDR3 is TGTGCCATCAGACAAAGCGAGGGGGATTACCCGAACACTGAAGCTTTCTTT. It is translated as CAIRQSEGDYPNTEAFF.

The chain uses TRBV5-1 and TRBJ1-4; a weak D match, TRBD1 (6 bases). The germline V gene encodes CDR1 SGHRS and CDR2 YFSETQ. This CDR3 region has 15 residues. V lost 5 bases and J lost 5, with 16 bases in between. The CDR3 reads CASRLIGGTNEKLFF. The CDR3 DNA follows: TGCGCCAGCAGATTAATAGGGGGTACGAATGAAAAACTGTTTTTT.

The rearrangement links TRBV6-5 to TRBJ2-2, with TRBD1 matching over 7 bases. The germline gives CDR1 MNHEY, CDR2 SVGAGI. The CDR3 has 14 amino acids. Trimming at V came to 5 bases and at J to 8 bases, leaving 8 bases not matched to a gene. The CDR3 coding sequence is TGTGCCAGCAGTCCGGGACAGTGGATGGGGGAGCTGTTTTTT. Protein: CASSPGQWMGELFF.

V is TRBV3-1 (or the pseudogene TRBV3-2) and J is TRBJ1-5; 9 bases fit TRBD1. With 0 bases clipped from V and 7 bases from J, the junction kept 7 bases outside the gene matches. This CDR3 has 16 residues. Germline values: CDR1 LGHDT, CDR2 YNNKEL (reference sequence). The CDR3 spells CASSQDSGTGQQPQHF. The CDR3 coding sequence is TGTGCCAGCAGCCAAGATTCCGGGACAGGGCAACAGCCCCAGCATTTT.

V and J are TRBV6-2 or TRBV6-3 and TRBJ2-7; TRBD2 matches at 7 bases. This CDR3 region has 12 residues. Germline V gene sequence: CDR1 MNHEY, CDR2 SVGEGT. The V and J ends lost 7 bases and 7 bases, in that order; junction bases with no gene match: 7. The CDR3 DNA is TGTGCCAGCACCCCCAACGGGGGGGAGCAGTACTTC. This translates into CASTPNGGEQYF.

J is TRBJ2-5 and V is TRBV18; no definite D call. The CDR3 covers 14 residues. Germline V CDR1 and CDR2: KGHSH, LQKENI. Deletions cut 0 bases from V and 1 base from J, with 6 bases between. Here the CDR3 reads CASSPPGTQETQYF. The DNA of the CDR3 is TGTGCCAGCTCACCACCGGGCACCCAAGAGACCCAGTACTTC.

The chain has TRBV6-1 and TRBJ1-2, with 8 bases matching TRBD1. V trimming: 3 bases; J trimming: 3 bases; junction bases outside the gene matches: 3. Germline CDR1 and CDR2: MNHNS and SASEGT. The CDR3 totals 14 residues. CDR3 in amino acids: CASSDTTGDYGYTF. The DNA of the CDR3 is TGTGCCAGCAGTGATACGACAGGGGACTATGGCTACACCTTC.

The chain is built from TRBV29-1 and TRBJ2-5; D not certain. Germline CDR1 and CDR2: SQVTM and ANQGSEA. Between the trimmed V and J ends, which lost 6 bases and 2 bases, there was a span of 10 bases. There are 12 residues in the CDR3. The CDR3 DNA reads TGCAGCGTCCGACACTCACAAGAGACCCAGTACTTC. This codes for CSVRHSQETQYF.

The rearrangement joins TRBV7-8 to TRBJ1-1; a possible D gene is TRBD1 (6 bases). The CDR3 covers 14 residues. CDR1 is SGHVS, CDR2 FQNEAQ, per germline. V was shortened by 4 bases and J by 4 bases, with 13 bases between the two germline ends. The CDR3 nucleotides are TGTGCCAGCAGCTCCGGGACACTAGGCACTGAAGCTTTCTTT. Amino acids: CASSSGTLGTEAFF. Supplemented by reference TRBV7-8 and TRBJ1-1, the full variable domain reads GAGVSQSPRYKVAKRGQDVALRCDPISGHVSLFWYQQALGQGPEFLTYFQNEAQLDKSGLPSDRFFAERPEGSVSTLKIQRTQQEDSAVYLCASSSGTLGTEAFFGQGTRLTVV.

As regards this clone: In the same sample, other DNA sequences code for this CDR3. The V call is TRBV5-1, the J call TRBJ2-3, with D maybe TRBD1 (6 bases). The germline V and J ends were trimmed by 0 bases and 4 bases, with 6 bases remaining between them. Germline V gene sequence: CDR1 SGHRS, CDR2 YFSETQ. The CDR3 consists of 13 residues. The CDR3 DNA is TGCGCCAGCAGCTTGGCAGGGGCAGATACGCAGTATTTT. Residues: CASSLAGADTQYF.

The chain links TRBV7-2 to TRBJ1-2; 7 nucleotides line up with TRBD1. CDR1 and CDR2 (germline): SGHTA, FQGNSA. The CDR3 has 13 amino acids. J gave up 7 bases and V 5 bases, and 7 bases lay outside the gene matches. CDR3 residues: CASSRDRVTGYTF. CDR3 coding DNA: TGTGCCAGCAGCCGCGACAGGGTAACTGGCTACACCTTC.

The chain employs TRBV9 and TRBJ1-2, with D hard to call. The germline V and J ends were trimmed by 4 bases and 0 bases, with 10 bases remaining between them. The germline CDR1 and CDR2 sequences are SGDLS and YYNGEE. This CDR3 is 14 amino acids long. CDR3 amino acids: CASSLSTPNYGYTF. The CDR3 coding sequence is TGTGCCAGCAGCTTATCGACACCTAACTATGGCTACACCTTC.